The next 27 T cell receptor beta chains were all read from a single sample in a study of regulatory T cells in long-lasting Graves disease. Relying on iRepertoire HTBI primers and Arm-PCR of CDR3 regions, the team built TCR beta libraries. MiXCR was run by TCRdb on the multiplex PCR reads, yielding one entry per CDR3 protein. The sample lists about 450,000 distinct CDR3 sequences, less than 15% occurring once. The time point: newly diagnosed GD, antithyroid drugs for less than 3 months. PBMC RNA served as the TCR library source. A further study also used this sample, focusing on T cells in Graves' hyperthyroidism and ophthalmopathy.

This specimen consisted of peripheral blood mononuclear cells (PBMCs), obtained at new diagnosis, from a patient treated with antithyroid drugs. Receptors were obtained from a woman aged 45-60 years with Graves disease.

The chain employs TRBV7-2 and TRBJ1-2; 7 nucleotides match TRBD1. The J segment lost 8 bases and the V segment lost 2 bases, leaving 8 bases of the junction unmatched. The CDR3 is made up of 14 amino acids. Germline lookup yields CDR1 SGHTA and CDR2 FQGNSA. CDR3 sequence reads: CASSLPGQPPGYTF. CDR3 bases: TGTGCCAGCAGCTTACCGGGACAGCCACCCGGCTACACCTTC.

At least ten counts were recorded for this clonotype. J is TRBJ2-5 and V is TRBV2, with TRBD2 matching 8 bases. This CDR3 is 14 amino acids long. The V segment lost 1 base and the J segment 4 bases; nucleotides outside the gene matches: 2. The germline CDR1 and CDR2 sequences are SNHLY and FYNNEI. CDR3 residues: CASSEGLAGETQYF. The CDR3 DNA is TGTGCCAGCAGTGAAGGTCTAGCGGGAGAGACCCAGTACTTC.

The table lists this clonotype with a few counts. This chain joins TRBV19 and TRBJ1-5; D call uncertain. Trimming pared 8 bases from V and 0 bases from J, leaving 20 bases between. This CDR3 region has 17 residues. Per the germline V gene, CDR1 is LNHDA and CDR2 is SQIVND (reference sequence). This chain's CDR3 is CASGLGRRTGSNQPQHF. CDR3 sequence (DNA): TGTGCCAGTGGTTTAGGCAGGCGTACTGGTAGCAATCAGCCCCAGCATTTT.

This clonotype was picked up a small number of times. The V call is TRBV5-1, the J call TRBJ1-4, with 7 nucleotides matching TRBD1. CDR1 is SGHRS and CDR2 is YFSETQ in the germline V gene. V lost 1 base to trimming and J lost 7 bases; unmatched junction nucleotides: 13. This CDR3 comprises 17 residues. In nucleotides, the CDR3 is TGCGCCAGCAGCTTGTCCCAGAAACAGGGGAGAGGTGAAAAACTGTTTTTT. Residues: CASSLSQKQGRGEKLFF. The whole variable domain, remainder taken from reference TRBV5-1 and TRBJ1-4, is KAGVTQTPRYLIKTRGQQVTLSCSPISGHRSVSWYQQTPGQGLQFLFEYFSETQRNKGNFPGRFSGRQFSNSRSEMNVSTLELGDSALYLCASSLSQKQGRGEKLFFGSGTQLSVL.

This clonotype was counted between two and nine times. The J gene is TRBJ2-3, the V gene TRBV30, with TRBD2 matching 11 bases. The CDR3 is 15 amino acids. The V gene's germline CDR1 is GTSNPN and CDR2 SVGIG (reference sequence). Germline trimming cut 1 base from V and 2 bases from J; bases unmatched to any gene: 2. The CDR3 nucleotides read TGTGCCTGGAGTGCGGGACTAGCGGACACAGATACGCAGTATTTT. Protein sequence: CAWSAGLADTDTQYF.

The table lists this clonotype with many counts. V and J are TRBV7-8 and TRBJ2-1, with a possible D match to TRBD2 (6 bases). The CDR3 has 18 amino acids. Trimming left V 4 bases short and J 3 bases short, with 22 bases between. In germline, CDR1 is SGHVS, CDR2 FQNEAQ. CDR3 nucleotide sequence: TGTGCCAGCAGCTCCAATAAGGGGAGGCGGGTCTACTACAATGAGCAGTTCTTC. This encodes CASSSNKGRRVYYNEQFF.

The chain links TRBV20-1 to TRBJ1-5, with a possible D match to TRBD1 (6 bases). V was clipped by 3 bases and J by 2 bases, with 26 bases between them. The CDR3 runs 19 residues. Germline-derived CDR1 and CDR2 are DFQATT and SNEGSKA (reference sequence). CDR3 loop: CSARRNGGLQGAGNQPQHF. CDR3 DNA: TGCAGTGCTAGGCGCAACGGTGGATTACAGGGAGCTGGCAATCAGCCCCAGCATTTT.

There are a few counts of this clonotype. The junction shows a germline mismatch at one end, possibly a read error. The chain employs TRBV5-1 and TRBJ2-5, with D possibly TRBD2 on 7 matching bases. Germline V gene sequence: CDR1 SGHRS, CDR2 YFSETQ. The CDR3 runs 15 residues. The CDR3 region has the DNA TGCGCCAGCAGATTGGCCCCGGGGGGCAGGGAGACCCAGTACTTC. Residues: CASRLAPGGRETQYF.

This clonotype was seen only a few times. The rearrangement joins TRBV4-2 to TRBJ2-1; D not certain. The V end lost 4 bases, the J end lost 10 bases, and 14 bases lay between the germline ends. The CDR3 has 13 residues. The germline CDR1 and CDR2 sequences are LGHNA and YNFKEQ. CDR3 DNA: TGTGCCAGCAGCCTCCCCCTACCTCACGAGCAGTTCTTC. Translating it yields CASSLPLPHEQFF.

This clonotype was seen at least ten times. V usage is TRBV3-1 and J usage is TRBJ1-2; the D is unclear. CDR1 and CDR2 from the germline V gene are LGHDT and YNNKEL (reference sequence). This CDR3 contains 14 residues. Deletions cut 1 base from V and 4 bases from J, with 10 bases between. The DNA for the CDR3 is TGTGCCAGCAGCCAAGCAACGGGAGCCTATGGCTACACCTTC. This gives the protein CASSQATGAYGYTF.

J is TRBJ2-1 and V is TRBV25-1, with no clear D. The CDR3 runs to 13 residues. V dropped 0 bases and J dropped 3 bases, with 3 bases sitting between them. From germline, CDR1 is MGHDK and CDR2 SYGVNS. CDR3: CASSEYGYNEQFF. As DNA, the CDR3 is TGTGCCAGCAGTGAATATGGCTACAATGAGCAGTTCTTC.

This clonotype has just one count. One base away lies a much larger clone, so this may be a sequencing read error. As DNA, the CDR3 is TGTGCCGGCAGTTCGGACAGGGGGAACACTGAAGCTTTCTTT. It encodes CAGSSDRGNTEAFF. The rearrangement uses TRBV6-5 and TRBJ1-1; 9 bases match TRBD1. There are 14 residues in the CDR3. The V gene's germline CDR1 is MNHEY and CDR2 SVGAGI.

This clonotype was counted ten times or more. The V and J genes are TRBV28 and TRBJ1-5; the D gene is possibly TRBD1 (6 bases). Germline V gene lookup returns CDR1 MDHEN and CDR2 SYDVKM. The V end lost 11 bases, the J end lost 5 bases, and 13 bases lay between the germline ends. This CDR3 region has 12 residues. The CDR3 spells CASGALDQPQHF. The CDR3 nucleotides are TGTGCCTCGGGGGCGTTAGATCAGCCCCAGCATTTT.

In this sample, this clonotype turned up many times. V and J are TRBV25-1 and TRBJ1-2; perhaps TRBD1 as D (6 bases). The V and J ends lost 6 bases and 4 bases respectively, with 15 bases between them. Germline CDR1 is MGHDK and CDR2 is SYGVNS. CDR3 size: 14 residues. This CDR3 is CASRSTGQSYGYTF. DNA for the CDR3: TGTGCCAGCAGGAGCACAGGGCAGTCCTATGGCTACACCTTC.

The rearrangement joins TRBV5-1 to TRBJ1-1, with 7 bases identical to TRBD1. The V segment lost 5 bases and the J segment 3 bases; nucleotides outside the gene matches: 16. The germline V gene has CDR1 SGHRS and CDR2 YFSETQ. The length of the CDR3 is 17 residues. Here the CDR3 reads CASRRRGRNVLHTEAFF. The CDR3 nucleotides read TGCGCCAGCAGACGAAGGGGGCGTAATGTTTTGCACACTGAAGCTTTCTTT.

This clonotype has at least ten counts. The chain uses TRBV20-1 and TRBJ2-7; TRBD2 matches 15 bases. Losses at the gene ends were 6 bases for V and 2 bases for J; bases not matched to a gene: 5. Germline V lookup: CDR1 DFQATT, CDR2 SNEGSKA (reference sequence). This CDR3 comprises 15 residues. The CDR3 here is CSAPGLAGGPYEQYF. DNA for the CDR3: TGCAGTGCGCCTGGACTAGCGGGAGGGCCCTACGAGCAGTACTTC.

In its sample, this clonotype was seen many times. The chain joins TRBV30 to TRBJ1-5; weak D call: TRBD1 (5 bases). Germline CDR1 reads GTSNPN; CDR2 reads SVGIG (reference sequence). Trimming cost V 2 bases and J 4 bases, with 12 bases left between them. This CDR3 is 14 amino acids long. CDR3 sequence: CAWSPLTANQPQHF. The CDR3, as DNA: TGTGCCTGGAGTCCCCTGACAGCGAATCAGCCCCAGCATTTT.

The sample holds many counts of this clonotype. This rearrangement joins TRBV2 to TRBJ2-7; TRBD2 aligns across 10 bases. The CDR3 spans 14 residues. The J segment lost 9 bases and the V segment lost 6 bases, leaving 11 bases of the junction unmatched. The germline gives CDR1 SNHLY, CDR2 FYNNEI. CDR3 sequence: CASRLAGPSLGQYF. As DNA, the CDR3 is TGTGCCAGCAGACTAGCGGGACCTTCGTTGGGGCAGTACTTC. Based on the CDR3 plus reference TRBV2 and TRBJ2-7, the full variable domain is EPEVTQTPSHQVTQMGQEVILRCVPISNHLYFYWYRQILGQKVEFLVSFYNNEISEKSEIFDDQFSVERPDGSNFTLKIRSTKLEDSAMYFCASRLAGPSLGQYFGPGTRLTVT.

This clonotype has a count of ten or more. The rearrangement uses TRBV6-1 and TRBJ2-7; 8 bases agree with TRBD1. V shed 6 bases and J 4 bases; nucleotides not matched to a gene: 11. Germline CDR1 is MNHNS and CDR2 is SASEGT. The length of the CDR3 is 15 residues. The CDR3 region has the DNA TGTGCCAGCAGAAAGGACAGGGATGGGTTTTACGAGCAGTACTTC. Translating gives CASRKDRDGFYEQYF.

The rearrangement joins TRBV6-1 to TRBJ2-3; D is possibly TRBD1 (5 bases). The germline gives CDR1 MNHNS, CDR2 SASEGT. The CDR3 totals 16 residues. V gave up 5 bases and J gave up 1 base, with 16 bases separating them. CDR3 sequence (DNA): TGTGCCAGCAGTCCCCTAGGCCAGACAGGCACAGATACGCAGTATTTT. Amino acid sequence: CASSPLGQTGTDTQYF.

As to this clonotype: This may be a read error, as it is one base from a much larger clone. This chain joins TRBV28 and TRBJ2-7; 7 bases map to TRBD2. Germline-derived CDR1 and CDR2 are MDHEN and SYDVKM. The CDR3 loop spans 17 amino acids. CDR3 sequence (DNA): TGTGCCGGCAGTTCCCTGTCTGTGGGAGGGGCCTCCTACGAGCAGTACTTC. Translated: CAGSSLSVGGASYEQYF. Looking up the rest from reference TRBV28 and TRBJ2-7 gives the full variable domain: DVKVTQSSRYLVKRTGEKVFLECVQDMDHENMFWYRQDPGLGLRLIYFSYDVKMKEKGDIPEGYSVSREKKERFSLILESASTNQTSMYLCAGSSLSVGGASYEQYFGPGTRLTVT.

The V gene is TRBV6-5, the J gene TRBJ2-3; no definite D call. CDR1 is MNHEY and CDR2 is SVGAGI in the germline V gene. The CDR3 runs to 11 residues. The V end lost 4 bases, the J end lost 11 bases, and 10 bases lay between the germline ends. CDR3 in amino acids: CASSSGPRQYF. CDR3 DNA: TGTGCCAGCAGTTCCGGTCCCCGGCAGTATTTT.

About this clonotype: The junction differs from germline at one of its ends, possibly a read error. This rearrangement joins TRBV29-1 to TRBJ2-1, with 14 nucleotides matching TRBD2. The length of the CDR3 is 14 residues. Germline V gene data show CDR1 as SQVTM and CDR2 as ANQGSEA. Written as DNA, the CDR3 is TGCAGCGTTGAGGGACTAGCGGGAGTAAATGAGCGGTTCTTC. Translating gives CSVEGLAGVNERFF.

The V call is TRBV25-1, the J call TRBJ1-4; D is ambiguous. Trimming stripped 3 bases from V and 3 bases from J, with 11 bases between. Germline loops: CDR1 MGHDK, CDR2 SYGVNS. The CDR3 totals 15 residues. Here the CDR3 reads CASSERRMANEKLFF. CDR3 bases: TGTGCCAGCAGTGAGCGGCGGATGGCTAATGAAAAACTGTTTTTT.

The rearrangement uses TRBV10-3 and TRBJ1-1; perhaps TRBD1 as D (6 bases). Trimming took off 7 bases at V and 1 base at J, with 7 bases between the two ends. Germline V gives CDR1 ENHRY, CDR2 SYGVKD. This CDR3 comprises 12 residues. The CDR3 DNA reads as TGTGCCATCACACAGGGGAACACTGAAGCTTTCTTT. The encoded protein is CAITQGNTEAFF.

This clonotype appeared many times. CDR3: CATNAGEQETQYF. As DNA, the CDR3 is TGTGCCACCAATGCGGGGGAACAAGAGACCCAGTACTTC. The chain joins TRBV24-1 to TRBJ2-1; 7 nucleotides line up with TRBD2. The end of the DNA aligns better with TRBJ2-5, so the J call may be wrong. CDR3 size: 13 residues. The V gene's germline CDR1 is KGHDR and CDR2 SFDVKD.

This clonotype has at least ten counts. This chain joins TRBV12-3 or TRBV12-4 and TRBJ2-7; possibly TRBD1 or TRBD2 for D (5 bases each). The V end was cut by 6 bases, the J end by 6 bases, with 12 bases between. The CDR3 sequence is 12 residues long. CDR3 protein: CASRGDAGEQYF. CDR3 nucleotides: TGTGCCAGCAGGGGGGACGCAGGCGAGCAGTACTTC.